These 7 T cell receptor beta chains came from one sample sequenced in a study of cytomegalovirus exposure and HLA in healthy donors (dated by TCRdb to between 2016 and 2019). Libraries were made using the immunoSEQ multiplex PCR assay. A mixture of 60 forward primers for TCR Vbeta segments and 13 reverse primers for TCR Jbeta segments was used in the multiplex PCR. TCRdb holds this immuneACCESS table with in-frame rearrangements only. Some clones are missing; in checked studies, unresolved V genes explain under half, and the rest has no known cause. This sample has approximately 170,000 clones in its table, and 75% to 90% of those were observed once. Together, the top ten hold approximately 2% of the sample. Sequencing input: PBMCs. These receptors were obtained from a human donor in good health.

The chain carries TRBV7-9 and TRBJ2-1; 8 positions match TRBD1. The germline CDR1 and CDR2 sequences are SEHNR and FQNEAQ (reference sequence). V lost 6 bases to trimming and J lost 9 bases; unmatched junction nucleotides: 13. The CDR3 spans 15 residues. CDR3 protein: CASSQDRGLGGEQFF. The CDR3 bases are TGTGCCAGCAGTCAAGACAGGGGTTTAGGTGGTGAGCAGTTCTTC.

The CDR3 here is CASSRGRGGNNEQFF. The DNA of the CDR3 is TGTGCCAGCAGTAGGGGAAGGGGGGGGAACAATGAGCAGTTCTTC. The chain carries TRBV6-6 and TRBJ2-1, with D perhaps TRBD2 (7 bases). CDR1 MNHNY and CDR2 SVGAGI come from the germline V gene (reference sequence). V gave up 5 bases and J gave up 5 bases, with 16 bases separating them. CDR3 length: 15 residues.

This rearrangement joins TRBV19 to TRBJ2-2; D is possibly TRBD2 (5 bases). The CDR3 covers 15 residues. V lost 3 bases to trimming and J lost 7 bases, with 15 bases between them. CDR1 and CDR2 from the germline V gene are LNHDA and SQIVND (reference sequence). The CDR3 DNA sequence: TGTGCCAGTAGTATGAGGATCGGGGTTGGCGGGGAGCTGTTTTTT. Translated: CASSMRIGVGGELFF.

This chain joins TRBV5-1 and TRBJ1-2; 7 nucleotides match TRBD1. Germline V gene sequence: CDR1 SGHRS, CDR2 YFSETQ. V lost 3 bases, J lost 0 bases, and 14 bases stayed unmatched. This CDR3 contains 18 residues. The CDR3 loop is CASSSGQTPKAPNYGYTF. The CDR3 nucleotides are TGCGCCAGCAGCTCGGGACAGACACCTAAAGCTCCTAACTATGGCTACACCTTC.

V gene TRBV7-8 combines with J gene TRBJ2-7, with a tentative D call TRBD1 (6 bases). The CDR3 consists of 18 residues. Trimming left V 6 bases short and J 7 bases short, with 31 bases between. Germline CDR1 SGHVS, CDR2 FQNEAQ. For the CDR3, the DNA is TGTGCCAGCAGTCAAACCGGTGGGGGCCTCGGGGCGGTGGTAGAGCAGTACTTC. Translated: CASSQTGGGLGAVVEQYF.

The V and J genes are TRBV29-1 and TRBJ2-3, with a tentative D call TRBD2 (5 bases). Looked up from germline, CDR1 is SQVTM and CDR2 is ANQGSEA. V lost 6 bases and J 1 base, leaving 5 bases between the germline ends. This CDR3 comprises 11 residues. CDR3: CSVGGTDTQYF. CDR3 nucleotides: TGCAGCGTCGGGGGCACAGATACGCAGTATTTT.

The chain uses TRBV19 and TRBJ1-1; D uncertain. Germline V gives CDR1 LNHDA, CDR2 SQIVND (reference sequence). V was clipped by 3 bases and J by 1 base, with 9 bases between them. This CDR3 is built from 14 residues. CDR3: CASSINNRNTEAFF. The CDR3 region has the DNA TGTGCCAGTAGTATCAACAACAGGAACACTGAAGCTTTCTTT.